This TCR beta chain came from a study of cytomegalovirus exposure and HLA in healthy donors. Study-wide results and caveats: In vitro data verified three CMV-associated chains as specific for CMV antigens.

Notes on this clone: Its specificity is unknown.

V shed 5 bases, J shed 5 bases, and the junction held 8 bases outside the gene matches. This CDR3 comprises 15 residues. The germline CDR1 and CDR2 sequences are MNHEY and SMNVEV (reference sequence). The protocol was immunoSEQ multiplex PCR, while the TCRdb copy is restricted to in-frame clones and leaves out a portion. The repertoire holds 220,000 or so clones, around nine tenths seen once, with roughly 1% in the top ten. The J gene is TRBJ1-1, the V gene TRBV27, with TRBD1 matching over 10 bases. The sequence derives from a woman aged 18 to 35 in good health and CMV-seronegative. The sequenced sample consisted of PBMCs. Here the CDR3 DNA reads TGTGCCAGCAGTCCCTGGACAGGGGGTGGGACTGAAGCTTTCTTT. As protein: CASSPWTGGGTEAFF.